The present TCR beta chain was sequenced within a study of T-cell memory formation after mild COVID-19 (dated by TCRdb to the early 2020s). For context, the study as a whole: Most TCR sequence clusters were specific to one of the two donors. The cohort comprised two young, previously healthy adult volunteers, one female and one male. Longitudinal TCRalpha and TCRbeta repertoire sequencing tracked T-cell clones expanding and contracting after mild COVID-19 in two donors. Broader findings and caveats from the paper: Some responding clones were detected in pre-infection memory, suggesting pre-existing cross-reactive memory T cells joined the SARS-CoV-2 response. Only two mild cases were covered in the study, and larger cohorts including severe cases with pre-infection samples were considered necessary. Contracting CD4+ clones appeared mostly in the CM and EM memory subsets, whereas CD8+ clones were enriched in EMRA. SARS-CoV-2 specificity was not confirmed for the second-wave clones peaking on day 37. From day 15 to 85, contracting clones showed balanced CD4/CD8 phenotypes, whereas a second wave of clones that expanded from day 15 to 37 leaned towards CD4+.

V is cut by 0 bases and J by 5 bases, and the space between the germline ends is 8 bases. Including cysteine and phenylalanine, the CDR3 has 15 amino acids. The only DNA kept is the CDR3, 45 bases in frame from the first base. Sequences LGHNA (CDR1) and YSLEER (CDR2) are obtained from the germline V gene. The sequencing machine was an Illumina NovaSeq 6000. TCRalpha and TCRbeta cDNA libraries were constructed by 5'RACE with constant-segment primers, with sample barcodes and unique molecular identifiers being introduced. RNA was extracted from every sample with Trizol reagent. The libraries were amplified in two PCR steps, and the second step added a second sample barcode and Illumina TruSeq adapters. Libraries were sequenced on an Illumina NovaSeq with 2 x 150 bp paired-end reads. As for the authors' bioinformatics: The reads were demultiplexed and collapsed into UMI-guided consensus sequences using migec v1.2.7. Using mixcr v2.1.11, the UMI consensuses were aligned to TRA and TRB V and J templates and assembled into clonotypes. A clonotype was counted as expanded or contracted only when both edgeR and NoisET called the clonotype significant, with the noise models trained on biological replicates. For edgeR calls, the thresholds were a false discovery rate-adjusted p below 0.01 and a log2 fold-change of 1. As an exploratory analysis of dynamics, max-normalized trajectories of the 1000 most abundant clonotypes were examined by PCA with hierarchical clustering. Separately sequenced CD4+ and CD8+ repertoires were used to assign the CD4 or CD8 phenotype of responding clones. The raw public data were reprocessed by TCRdb itself: fastp quality trimming at Q25, MiXCR clonotype calling, in-frame beta chains only. Under each unique CDR3 protein, matching rows form one entry showing the most common genes and DNA. The V and J calls here are based on TCRdb, not the publication. The sample profile shows under 450,000 distinct CDR3 sequences; around 20% of them were found once. Roughly 23% of the sample belongs to the ten largest clones.

For this clonotype: Its binding antigen is unknown. Per-base qualities were not stored, and no clone one base away is much larger.

Ficoll-Paque density gradient centrifugation was the method used to isolate PBMCs. Recombination linked TRBV4-3 to TRBJ1-6; the D gene is unclear. Sequenced material: PBMCs or a T cell subset sorted from them (not recorded which). This clonotype originated in a man aged 18 to 30 who had mild COVID-19 (a few samples of this study predate the infection). The sample titles of this study are shuffled in the database, so cell type and time point are left out; the donor was told from shared clones. Here the CDR3 is given as CASSQDRSNNSPLHF. The nucleotide sequence is given as TGCGCCAGCAGCCAAGACAGGTCGAATAATTCACCCCTCCACTTT.